This passage covers 19 T cell receptor beta chains from one sample sequenced in a study of blood T cells in healthy people across ages. With a J-beta primer mix and a sample-barcoded 5' primer, a second PCR ran about 6 to 11 cycles. TCRdb processed the 5' RACE reads anew with MiXCR; each CDR3 protein has one entry. Of under 1,000,000 distinct CDR3 sequences in the sample, around 36% were seen once. Input material: blood. The receptor set was obtained from a young man in good health.

This clonotype was recorded a few times. The chain joins TRBV6-5 to TRBJ2-3, with no clear D. CDR3 length: 13 amino acids. The germline CDR1 and CDR2 sequences are MNHEY and SVGAGI. Trimming stripped 7 bases from V and 0 bases from J, with 8 bases between. CDR3 loop: CASMRTSTDTQYF. The CDR3 DNA reads TGTGCCAGCATGAGAACTAGCACAGATACGCAGTATTTT.

Of note for this clonotype: This clone may be a read error of a much larger clone one base away. This sequence joins TRBV2 and TRBJ2-7, with D possibly TRBD2 on 6 matching bases. The CDR3 spans 14 residues. In germline, CDR1 is SNHLY, CDR2 FYNNEI. The CDR3 spells CLSSTGAGYNEQYF. DNA for the CDR3: TGCCTTAGCTCTACCGGGGCGGGATACAATGAGCAGTACTTC.

This clonotype was observed a few times. J is TRBJ2-7 and V is TRBV2, with 8 bases matching TRBD2. V was pared by 1 base and J by 4 bases, with 3 bases of the junction left unmatched. CDR3 size: 14 residues. Germline V gives CDR1 SNHLY, CDR2 FYNNEI. CDR3 sequence: CASSEDRGGYEQYF. The DNA for the CDR3 is TGTGCCAGCAGTGAAGATCGCGGGGGGTACGAGCAGTACTTC. Together with reference TRBV2 and TRBJ2-7, the CDR3 gives the full variable domain: EPEVTQTPSHQVTQMGQEVILRCVPISNHLYFYWYRQILGQKVEFLVSFYNNEISEKSEIFDDQFSVERPDGSNFTLKIRSTKLEDSAMYFCASSEDRGGYEQYFGPGTRLTVT.

This clonotype was picked up one time. This chain joins TRBV10-1 and TRBJ2-5, with D tentatively TRBD1 (5 bases). With 4 bases removed from V and 1 base from J, the gap between germline ends came to 10 bases. Germline CDR1 WNHNN, CDR2 SYGVQD (reference sequence). This CDR3 is 14 amino acids long. CDR3 sequence reads: CASSGRQFQETQYF. The DNA for the CDR3 is TGCGCCAGCAGTGGTCGACAGTTCCAAGAGACCCAGTACTTC.

The chain recombines TRBV5-1 with TRBJ2-7, with a weak D call TRBD1 (6 bases). The CDR3 extends over 16 amino acids. Trimming stripped 4 bases from V and 5 bases from J, with 22 bases between. The germline gives CDR1 SGHRS, CDR2 YFSETQ. The CDR3 loop is CASSPKPGTKKNEQYF. The CDR3 DNA reads TGCGCCAGCAGCCCAAAACCCGGGACAAAGAAGAACGAGCAGTACTTC.

This clonotype was counted only a few times. The CDR3 here is CASSYSSFSEQFF. CDR3 DNA: TGTGCCAGCAGTTACTCGTCCTTCAGTGAGCAGTTCTTC. The chain joins TRBV6-5 to TRBJ2-1, with D unresolved. The germline V and J ends were trimmed by 0 bases and 9 bases, with 9 bases remaining between them. The CDR3 is 13 residues long. CDR1 is MNHEY, CDR2 SVGAGI, per germline.

This clonotype has just a few counts. The rearrangement uses TRBV12-3 or TRBV12-4 and TRBJ2-3, with 7 bases aligning to TRBD1. After removal of 6 bases from V and 2 bases from J, the junction contained 8 bases not matched to a gene. The CDR3 is 15 amino acids. CDR3 DNA: TGTGCCAGCAGCCGCCGGGGACAGAACACAGATACGCAGTATTTT. It encodes CASSRRGQNTDTQYF.

V and J are TRBV27 and TRBJ2-3; D is ambiguous. Germline-derived CDR1 and CDR2 are MNHEY and SMNVEV (reference sequence). This CDR3 contains 13 residues. Trimming pared 4 bases from V and 9 bases from J, leaving 14 bases between. In DNA, the CDR3 is TGTGCCAGCAGTTCTTATCGGGCCCCAACGCAGTATTTT. Residues: CASSSYRAPTQYF.

This clonotype was observed a handful of times. The genes are TRBV12-5 and TRBJ2-2; 8 nucleotides match TRBD1. Germline assignment: CDR1 LGHNT and CDR2 FRNRAP. With 7 bases clipped from V and 3 bases from J, the junction kept 13 bases outside the gene matches. This CDR3 comprises 17 residues. In nucleotides, the CDR3 is TGTGCTAGTGACCCCGCCGGGTCAGGGGGCTACACCGGGGAGCTGTTTTTT. This translates into CASDPAGSGGYTGELFF.

This sequence joins TRBV4-1 and TRBJ2-2; possible D gene TRBD2, 5 bases. This CDR3 is 17 amino acids long. The germline gives CDR1 MGHRA, CDR2 YSYEKL. Trimming took 4 bases from V and 4 from J, leaving 19 bases between them. CDR3 sequence: CASSPAPAELPTGELFF. For the CDR3, the DNA is TGCGCCAGCAGCCCAGCCCCAGCGGAGTTACCCACCGGGGAGCTGTTTTTT.

This clonotype has just a few counts. V usage is TRBV20-1 and J usage is TRBJ1-1, with D perhaps matching TRBD1 (5 bases). The ends were cut back, 6 bases at V and 5 bases at J, with 7 bases in the middle. CDR3 length: 10 amino acids. Looked up from germline, CDR1 is DFQATT and CDR2 is SNEGSKA (reference sequence). The CDR3 loop is CSAGGTEAFF. The CDR3 DNA reads as TGCAGTGCCGGGGGGACTGAAGCTTTCTTT.

The chain joins TRBV5-1 to TRBJ1-1; D unresolved. Looked up from germline, CDR1 is SGHRS and CDR2 is YFSETQ. This CDR3 comprises 13 residues. V was clipped by 3 bases and J by 3 bases, with 9 bases between them. CDR3: CASSSSPDTEAFF. The CDR3 nucleotides read TGCGCCAGCAGCTCCAGTCCGGACACTGAAGCTTTCTTT.

This chain links TRBV27 with TRBJ2-5; D not certain. This CDR3 has 14 residues. Trimming stripped 2 bases from V and 11 bases from J, with 18 bases between. CDR1 and CDR2 from the germline V gene are MNHEY and SMNVEV (reference sequence). CDR3 sequence reads: CASSLTPINNEQYF. DNA of the CDR3: TGTGCCAGCAGTTTAACCCCTATAAACAATGAGCAGTACTTC.

V gene TRBV27 combines with J gene TRBJ1-5, with unresolved D. Trimming took off 8 bases at V and 7 bases at J, with 18 bases between the two ends. Germline V gives CDR1 MNHEY, CDR2 SMNVEV (reference sequence). CDR3 length: 14 amino acids. CDR3 DNA sequence: TGTGCCAGCGGATCCCATCGCAAGGACCAGCCCCAGCATTTT. Amino acid sequence: CASGSHRKDQPQHF.

The genes are TRBV20-1 and TRBJ2-3, with D maybe TRBD2 (6 bases). The V gene lost 6 bases and the J gene lost 2 bases, with 18 bases spanning the gap. Germline CDR1 is DFQATT and CDR2 is SNEGSKA (reference sequence). The CDR3 has 15 residues. This chain's CDR3 is CSARGGGALTDTQYF. The CDR3 DNA is TGCAGTGCCCGCGGTGGAGGGGCCCTCACAGATACGCAGTATTTT.

This clonotype has more than one count but fewer than ten. V usage is TRBV20-1 and J usage is TRBJ2-1, with 15 nucleotides matching TRBD2. This CDR3 contains 17 residues. CDR1 and CDR2 (germline): DFQATT, SNEGSKA (reference sequence). V was clipped by 1 base and J by 4 bases; unmatched bases: 5. DNA of the CDR3: TGCAGTGCTAGAGTACCCGGGACTAGCGGGGGGTACAATGAGCAGTTCTTC. Translation gives CSARVPGTSGGYNEQFF.

This clonotype was recorded many times. The rearrangement joins TRBV20-1 to TRBJ2-7; D call uncertain. V was trimmed by 8 bases and J by 5 bases, leaving 13 bases between them. This CDR3 spans 11 amino acids. Germline assignment: CDR1 DFQATT and CDR2 SNEGSKA (reference sequence). CDR3 coding DNA: TGCAGTATCCTCACCGTCCACGAGCAGTACTTC. This gives the protein CSILTVHEQYF.

This clonotype appeared a few times. J is TRBJ1-2 and V is TRBV28; 11 bases align to TRBD1. This CDR3 is 15 amino acids long. Germline V gene data show CDR1 as MDHEN and CDR2 as SYDVKM. The ends lost 4 bases at V and 8 bases at J; junction bases unmatched: 9. Here the CDR3 DNA reads TGTGCCAGCAGTTCCTCAGGACAGGGGGCGTCCGGCTACACCTTC. Its protein product is CASSSSGQGASGYTF.

The CDR3 sequence is CSAREGFQQYF. CDR3 DNA: TGCAGTGCTAGAGAGGGATTTCAGCAGTACTTC. The V gene is TRBV20-1, the J gene TRBJ2-5; D is ambiguous. CDR1 and CDR2 from the germline V gene are DFQATT and SNEGSKA (reference sequence). The CDR3 is 11 amino acids. V lost 0 bases, J lost 11 bases, and 10 bases lay in between.